The next 17 T cell receptor beta chains were all read from a single sample in a study of T-cell memory formation after mild COVID-19. TCRdb re-called the 5' RACE reads through MiXCR, storing one row per CDR3 protein. The sample holds roughly 160,000 distinct CDR3 sequences; roughly 10% are singletons and the top ten take 3.5% to 4.5%. The source material was PBMCs or a T cell subset sorted from them (not recorded which). The source is a man younger than 30 who had mild COVID-19 (a few samples of this study predate the infection). Cell type and time point are not known.

This chain connects TRBV7-2 to TRBJ1-5, with a possible D match to TRBD1 (5 bases). Trimming stripped 3 bases from V and 6 bases from J, with 12 bases between. This CDR3 region has 14 residues. Germline V lookup: CDR1 SGHTA, CDR2 FQGNSA. CDR3 protein: CASSFSLRGQPQHF. The CDR3 bases are TGTGCCAGCAGCTTTTCCCTGAGGGGTCAGCCCCAGCATTTT. Complete variable domain (other parts from reference TRBV7-2 and TRBJ1-5): GAGVSQSPSNKVTEKGKDVELRCDPISGHTALYWYRQSLGQGLEFLIYFQGNSAPDKSGLPSDRFSAERTGGSVSTLTIQRTQQEDSAVYLCASSFSLRGQPQHFGDGTRLSIL.

This rearrangement joins TRBV27 to TRBJ2-7; 7 positions agree with TRBD1. Germline CDR1 and CDR2: MNHEY and SMNVEV (reference sequence). Trimming cost V 8 bases and J 5 bases; bases outside gene matches: 9. CDR3 size: 13 residues. The CDR3 here is CASAVGTVNEQYF. The CDR3 DNA follows: TGTGCCAGCGCGGTCGGGACAGTAAACGAGCAGTACTTC.

This clonotype showed up just a few times. V usage is TRBV7-8 and J usage is TRBJ2-2; no firm D call. The germline gives CDR1 SGHVS, CDR2 FQNEAQ. V lost 8 bases and J 1 base, leaving 11 bases between the germline ends. The CDR3 covers 14 residues. The CDR3, as DNA: TGTGCCAGCCAACGAAGCAAGAACACCGGGGAGCTGTTTTTT. Protein: CASQRSKNTGELFF.

The chain is built from TRBV20-1 and TRBJ2-1; 7 nucleotides align to TRBD2. The trim removed 0 bases at V and 9 bases at J, leaving 8 bases unmatched. Germline-derived CDR1 and CDR2 are DFQATT and SNEGSKA (reference sequence). CDR3 size: 14 residues. The CDR3 region is CSARDLGREGEQFF. The CDR3 DNA is TGCAGTGCTAGAGATCTGGGCAGGGAGGGTGAGCAGTTCTTC.

This clonotype was seen many times. This sequence joins TRBV3-1 and TRBJ2-1; D gene unclear. CDR3 length: 13 amino acids. Germline CDR1 and CDR2: LGHDT and YNNKEL (reference sequence). V gave up 1 base and J gave up 6 bases, with 7 bases separating them. The CDR3: CASSQGPSNEQFF. In nucleotides, the CDR3 is TGTGCCAGCAGCCAAGGTCCGTCCAATGAGCAGTTCTTC.

Only a few counts were recorded for this clonotype. CDR3 in DNA: TGTGCCAGCAGTCCCCACCCGGGACTAGCGAGACAAGAGACCCAGTACTTC. Amino acid sequence: CASSPHPGLARQETQYF. This chain connects TRBV12-3 or TRBV12-4 to TRBJ2-5; 10 positions match TRBD2. The CDR3 consists of 17 residues. Unmatched junction bases numbered 11, after V lost 5 bases and J lost 2 bases.

Only a few counts were recorded for this clonotype. V and J are TRBV7-8 and TRBJ2-7; perhaps TRBD2 as D (5 bases). Germline loops: CDR1 SGHVS, CDR2 FQNEAQ. V lost 5 bases, J lost 6 bases, and 23 bases lay in between. This CDR3 has 16 amino acids. This chain's CDR3 is CASSLAPLPGMREQYV. CDR3 nucleotides: TGTGCCAGCAGCCTGGCCCCCCTGCCGGGGATGCGCGAGCAGTACGTC.

In this sample, this clonotype turned up a few times. The chain joins TRBV12-3 or TRBV12-4 to TRBJ2-5, with D hard to call. The germline V and J ends were trimmed by 5 bases and 8 bases, with 12 bases remaining between them. The CDR3 extends over 12 amino acids. CDR3 bases: TGTGCCAGCAGTCAAAGTTGGGCCACCCAGTACTTC. Its protein product is CASSQSWATQYF.

This clonotype was recorded at least ten times. The chain couples TRBV7-6 to TRBJ2-5, with D unclear. V gave up 1 base and J gave up 0 bases, with 6 bases separating them. Per germline, CDR1 SGHVS and CDR2 FNYEAQ. This CDR3 spans 14 amino acids. DNA of the CDR3: TGTGCCAGCAGCTTAGGTACTAACCAAGAGACCCAGTACTTC. As protein: CASSLGTNQETQYF.

This clonotype was counted only a few times. The genes are TRBV5-1 and TRBJ2-1; no definite D call. The CDR3 sequence is 13 residues long. Trimming removed 3 bases at V and 2 bases at J, with 6 bases between. Looked up from germline, CDR1 is SGHRS and CDR2 is YFSETQ. CDR3 amino acids: CASSSSAYNEQFF. CDR3 bases: TGCGCCAGCAGCTCCTCGGCCTACAATGAGCAGTTCTTC.

This clonotype was counted a few times. V usage is TRBV7-2 and J usage is TRBJ1-5; maybe TRBD1 (5 bases). The germline V and J ends were trimmed by 3 bases and 6 bases, with 15 bases remaining between them. Per germline, CDR1 SGHTA and CDR2 FQGNSA. CDR3 size: 15 residues. This chain's CDR3 is CASSLVGGEGQPQHF. CDR3 nucleotides: TGTGCCAGCAGCTTGGTTGGGGGAGAAGGTCAGCCCCAGCATTTT.

This clonotype was found a few times. The J gene is TRBJ2-6, the V gene TRBV20-1; D possibly corresponds to TRBD1 (6 bases). The germline V and J ends were trimmed by 4 bases and 3 bases, with 10 bases remaining between them. The germline V gene encodes CDR1 DFQATT and CDR2 SNEGSKA (reference sequence). This CDR3 comprises 14 residues. CDR3 sequence reads: CSATQGSGANVLTF. The CDR3 region has the DNA TGCAGTGCTACACAGGGAAGTGGGGCCAACGTCCTGACTTTC.

This clonotype occurred many times. CDR3: CASSLVLGGGNEQYF. The CDR3 DNA reads as TGCGCCAGCAGCTTGGTCCTCGGCGGGGGGAACGAGCAGTACTTC. V usage is TRBV5-1 and J usage is TRBJ2-7, with 8 bases matching TRBD2. This CDR3 has 15 amino acids. The trim removed 0 bases at V and 5 bases at J, leaving 7 bases unmatched. Germline V lookup: CDR1 SGHRS, CDR2 YFSETQ.

The chain uses TRBV12-3 or TRBV12-4 and TRBJ2-7; the D gene is possibly TRBD1 (5 bases). Trimming stripped 6 bases from V and 0 bases from J, with 21 bases between. The CDR3 has 17 amino acids. The CDR3 here is CASSSPPRRGGSYEQYV. The DNA of the CDR3 is TGTGCCAGCAGCTCCCCCCCCCGTAGGGGCGGCTCCTACGAGCAGTACGTC.

This clonotype was seen many times. The chain joins TRBV7-8 to TRBJ1-5, with TRBD1 as a possible D gene (5 bases). The CDR3 is 15 residues long. Trimming removed 5 bases at V and 3 bases at J, with 14 bases between. Germline values: CDR1 SGHVS, CDR2 FQNEAQ. CDR3 nucleotides: TGTGCCAGCAGCCGCAGGGATGGGAACAATCAGCCCCAGCATTTT. It encodes CASSRRDGNNQPQHF.

The chain joins TRBV12-3 or TRBV12-4 to TRBJ1-4; D perhaps matches TRBD1 (6 bases). The CDR3 is made up of 15 amino acids. V was pared by 5 bases and J by 7 bases, with 17 bases between. The CDR3 DNA is TGTGCCAGCAGTCCACAGGGTGGGGGTCTTGAAAAACTGTTTTTT. Protein: CASSPQGGGLEKLFF.

This clonotype was recorded many times. The chain has TRBV5-6 and TRBJ2-5, with 10 nucleotides matching TRBD2. The CDR3 loop spans 17 amino acids. Trimming took 2 bases from V and 4 from J; bases not matched to a gene: 11. Per the germline V gene, CDR1 is SGHDT and CDR2 is YYEEEE. The CDR3 nucleotides read TGTGCCAGCAGCTTCGTCCAGGGGACTAGCGCCGGAGAGACCCAGTACTTC. It is translated as CASSFVQGTSAGETQYF.